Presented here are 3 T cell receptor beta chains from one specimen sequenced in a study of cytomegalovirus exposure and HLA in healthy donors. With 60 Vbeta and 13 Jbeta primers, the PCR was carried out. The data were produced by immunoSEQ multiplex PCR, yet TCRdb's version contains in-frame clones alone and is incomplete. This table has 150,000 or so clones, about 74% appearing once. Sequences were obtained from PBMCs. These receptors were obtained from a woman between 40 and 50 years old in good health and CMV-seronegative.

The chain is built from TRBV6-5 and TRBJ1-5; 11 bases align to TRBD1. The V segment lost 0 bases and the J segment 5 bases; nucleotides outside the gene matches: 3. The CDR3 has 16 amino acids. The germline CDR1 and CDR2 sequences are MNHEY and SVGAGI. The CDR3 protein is CASSYSGTGGYQPQHF. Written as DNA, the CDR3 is TGTGCCAGCAGTTACTCCGGGACAGGGGGATATCAGCCCCAGCATTTT.

The CDR3 nucleotides are TGTGCCTGGAGTGTCGGGGGAGGAGAGACCCAGTACTTC. As protein: CAWSVGGGETQYF. The V gene is TRBV30, the J gene TRBJ2-5; perhaps TRBD2 as D (6 bases). Germline V gene data show CDR1 as GTSNPN and CDR2 as SVGIG (reference sequence). The ends were cut back, 0 bases at V and 4 bases at J, with 9 bases in the middle. This CDR3 has 13 residues.

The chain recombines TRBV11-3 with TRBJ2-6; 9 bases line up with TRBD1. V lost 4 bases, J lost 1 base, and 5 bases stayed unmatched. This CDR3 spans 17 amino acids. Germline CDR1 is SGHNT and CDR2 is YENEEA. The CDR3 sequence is CASSWGQGLSGANVLTF. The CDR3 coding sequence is TGTGCCAGCAGCTGGGGACAGGGCTTATCTGGGGCCAACGTCCTGACTTTC. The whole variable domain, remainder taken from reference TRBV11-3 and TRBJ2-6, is EAGVVQSPRYKIIEKKQPVAFWCNPISGHNTLYWYLQNLGQGPELLIRYENEEAVDDSQLPKDRFSAERLKGVDSTLKIQPAELGDSAVYLCASSWGQGLSGANVLTFGAGSRLTVL.